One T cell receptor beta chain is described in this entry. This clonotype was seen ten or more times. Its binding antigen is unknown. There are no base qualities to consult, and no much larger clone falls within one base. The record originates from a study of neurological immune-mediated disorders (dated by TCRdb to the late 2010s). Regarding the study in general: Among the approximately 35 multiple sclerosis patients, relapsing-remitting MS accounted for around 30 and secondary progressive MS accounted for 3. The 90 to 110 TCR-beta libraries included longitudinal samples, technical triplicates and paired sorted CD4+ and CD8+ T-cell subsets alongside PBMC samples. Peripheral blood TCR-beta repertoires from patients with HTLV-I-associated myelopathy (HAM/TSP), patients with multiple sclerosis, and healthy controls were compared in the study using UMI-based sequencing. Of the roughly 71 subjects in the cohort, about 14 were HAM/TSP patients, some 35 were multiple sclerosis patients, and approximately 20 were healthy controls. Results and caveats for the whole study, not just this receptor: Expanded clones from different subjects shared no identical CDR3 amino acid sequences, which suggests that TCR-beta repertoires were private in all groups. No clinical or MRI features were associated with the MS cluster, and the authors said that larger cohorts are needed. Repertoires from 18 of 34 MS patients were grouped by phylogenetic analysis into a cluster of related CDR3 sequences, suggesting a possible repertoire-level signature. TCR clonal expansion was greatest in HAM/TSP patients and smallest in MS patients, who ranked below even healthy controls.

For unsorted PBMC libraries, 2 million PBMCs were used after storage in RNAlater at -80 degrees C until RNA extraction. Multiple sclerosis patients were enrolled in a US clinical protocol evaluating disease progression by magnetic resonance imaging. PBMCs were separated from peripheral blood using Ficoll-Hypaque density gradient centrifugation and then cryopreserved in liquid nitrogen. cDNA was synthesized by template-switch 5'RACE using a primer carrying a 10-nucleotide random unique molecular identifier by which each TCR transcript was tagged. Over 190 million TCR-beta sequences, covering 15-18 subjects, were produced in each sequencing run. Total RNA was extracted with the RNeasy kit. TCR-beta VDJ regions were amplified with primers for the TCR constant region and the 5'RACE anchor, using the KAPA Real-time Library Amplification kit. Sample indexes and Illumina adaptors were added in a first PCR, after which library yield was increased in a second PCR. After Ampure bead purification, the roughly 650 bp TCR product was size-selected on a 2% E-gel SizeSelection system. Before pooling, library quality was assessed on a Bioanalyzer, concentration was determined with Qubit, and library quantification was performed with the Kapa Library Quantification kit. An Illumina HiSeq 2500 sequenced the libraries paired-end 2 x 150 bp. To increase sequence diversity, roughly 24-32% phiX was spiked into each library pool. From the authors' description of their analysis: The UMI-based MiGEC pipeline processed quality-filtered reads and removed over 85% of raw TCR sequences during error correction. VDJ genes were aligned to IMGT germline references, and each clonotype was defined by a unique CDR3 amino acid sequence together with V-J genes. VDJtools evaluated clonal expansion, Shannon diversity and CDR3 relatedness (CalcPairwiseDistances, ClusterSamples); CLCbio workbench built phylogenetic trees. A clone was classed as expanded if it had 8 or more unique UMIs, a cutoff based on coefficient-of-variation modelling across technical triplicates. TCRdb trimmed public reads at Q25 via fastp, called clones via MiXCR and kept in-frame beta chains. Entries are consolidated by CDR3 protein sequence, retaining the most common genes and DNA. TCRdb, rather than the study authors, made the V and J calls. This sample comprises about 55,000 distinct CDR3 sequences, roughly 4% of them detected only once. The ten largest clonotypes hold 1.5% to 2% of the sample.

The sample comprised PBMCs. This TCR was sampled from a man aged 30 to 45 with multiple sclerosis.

The CDR3 sequence is CSARRSDTYNEQFF. The nucleotide sequence is given as TGCAGTGCTAGGCGTAGCGATACCTACAATGAGCAGTTCTTC. The chain employs TRBV20-1 and TRBJ2-1, with a tentative D gene TRBD2 over 5 matching bases. The trim is 3 bases for V and 2 bases for J, with a gap of 11 bases between the germline ends. Its CDR3 holds 14 amino acids, cysteine through phenylalanine. Left in the record is the CDR3 DNA by itself, 42 bases read in frame from the first base. CDR1 and CDR2, looked up from the germline V gene (reference sequence), are DFQATT and SNEGSKA.